The 20 T cell receptor beta chains below all came from one sample that was sequenced in a study of blood T cell repertoires in COVID-19. Profiled with immunoSEQ multiplex PCR; TCRdb holds only in-frame clones, not every one. The table includes 200,000 to 250,000 clones, 80% detected once. The sample was PBMCs or T cells enriched from blood (not recorded which). These receptors all stem from a man aged 25-45 years with acute COVID-19.

This chain links TRBV27 with TRBJ1-1, with D maybe TRBD1 (5 bases). V gave up 3 bases and J gave up 7 bases, with 15 bases separating them. The CDR3 sequence is 14 residues long. CDR1 is MNHEY, CDR2 SMNVEV, per germline (reference sequence). The CDR3 region is CASSFGAGRVEAFF. DNA for the CDR3: TGTGCCAGCAGTTTCGGGGCGGGGCGGGTTGAAGCTTTCTTT.

The chain combines TRBV24-1 with TRBJ2-5; TRBD1 might be the D (8 bases). Trimming stripped 3 bases from V and 7 bases from J, with 23 bases between. Germline V gives CDR1 KGHDR, CDR2 SFDVKD. The CDR3 runs 17 residues. The CDR3 spells CATSDPLTGGDVGTQYF. CDR3 nucleotide sequence: TGTGCCACCAGTGATCCCCTCACAGGGGGGGATGTTGGGACCCAGTACTTC.

J is TRBJ2-7 and V is TRBV3-1 (or the pseudogene TRBV3-2); 7 nucleotides line up with TRBD2. The CDR3 runs to 17 residues. V dropped 4 bases and J dropped 0; count of bases not matched to a gene: 12. The V gene's germline CDR1 is LGHDT and CDR2 YNNKEL (reference sequence). CDR3 protein: CASSLGTGGGYSYEQYF. The CDR3 region has the DNA TGTGCCAGCAGCCTCGGTACGGGCGGGGGTTACTCCTACGAGCAGTACTTC.

The gene calls are TRBV19 and TRBJ1-1; D is ambiguous. The CDR3 spans 15 residues. The germline V gene encodes CDR1 LNHDA and CDR2 SQIVND (reference sequence). The V gene lost 4 bases and the J gene lost 0 bases, with 12 bases spanning the gap. The CDR3 nucleotides are TGTGCCAGTAGTAAGGTTGGAGGGATGAACACTGAAGCTTTCTTT. Its translation: CASSKVGGMNTEAFF.

V and J are TRBV6-4 and TRBJ1-3; no definite D call. V gave up 2 bases and J gave up 3 bases, with 8 bases separating them. This CDR3 spans 14 amino acids. Germline V gene sequence: CDR1 MRHNA, CDR2 SNTAGT. The CDR3 DNA is TGTGCCAGCAGTGACGCGGGCAGTGGAAACACCATATATTTT. This sequence encodes CASSDAGSGNTIYF.

There are a few counts of this clone. The chain recombines TRBV18 with TRBJ1-5, with D hard to call. Trimming took 2 bases from V and 3 from J, leaving 8 bases between them. The germline V gene has CDR1 KGHSH and CDR2 LQKENI. The CDR3 is 14 amino acids. The CDR3 region has the DNA TGTGCCAGCTCACCATCCCAGAACAATCAGCCCCAGCATTTT. It specifies CASSPSQNNQPQHF.

The chain recombines TRBV10-3 with TRBJ1-1; 9 nucleotides align to TRBD1. With V trimmed by 0 bases and J by 0 bases, 2 bases remained unmatched. This CDR3 contains 16 residues. CDR1 and CDR2 (germline): ENHRY, SYGVKD. The DNA of the CDR3 is TGTGCCATCAGTGAGTCAGGACAGGGGATGAACACTGAAGCTTTCTTT. Translation gives CAISESGQGMNTEAFF.

J is TRBJ2-2 and V is TRBV28; perhaps TRBD2 as D (6 bases). Trimming cost V 2 bases and J 3 bases, with 22 bases left between them. This CDR3 has 19 residues. Germline CDR1 MDHEN, CDR2 SYDVKM. DNA for the CDR3: TGTGCCAGCAGTTTACAATTCCCGGAGACTAGAATGTACACCGGGGAGCTGTTTTTT. Its translation is CASSLQFPETRMYTGELFF. The whole variable domain, filled in from reference TRBV28 and TRBJ2-2, reads DVKVTQSSRYLVKRTGEKVFLECVQDMDHENMFWYRQDPGLGLRLIYFSYDVKMKEKGDIPEGYSVSREKKERFSLILESASTNQTSMYLCASSLQFPETRMYTGELFFGEGSRLTVL.

The V call is TRBV19, the J call TRBJ2-5; 9 nucleotides match TRBD2. V was clipped by 1 base and J by 5 bases; unmatched bases: 8. CDR3 size: 16 residues. The germline V gene has CDR1 LNHDA and CDR2 SQIVND (reference sequence). CDR3 protein: CASSIGGGGAKETQYF. The CDR3 DNA reads as TGTGCCAGTAGTATAGGCGGCGGGGGGGCCAAGGAGACCCAGTACTTC.

This chain joins TRBV2 and TRBJ1-1; 7 positions agree with TRBD1. The length of the CDR3 is 19 residues. Germline CDR1 is SNHLY and CDR2 is FYNNEI. With 0 bases clipped from V and 5 bases from J, the junction kept 18 bases outside the gene matches. CDR3 sequence reads: CASSEALGRQGRARTEAFF. CDR3 DNA sequence: TGTGCCAGCAGTGAAGCTTTGGGGAGACAGGGAAGGGCGAGAACTGAAGCTTTCTTT.

This clone was seen a handful of times. The rearrangement joins TRBV5-4 to TRBJ2-7; D is possibly TRBD1 (5 bases). V was trimmed by 1 base and J by 6 bases, leaving 23 bases between them. Germline loops: CDR1 SGHNT, CDR2 YYREEE (reference sequence). This CDR3 has 17 residues. The CDR3 protein is CASSLSEWSGSSVEQYF. The DNA for the CDR3 is TGTGCCAGCAGCTTGAGTGAGTGGTCAGGGTCTTCGGTCGAGCAGTACTTC.

The genes are TRBV2 and TRBJ1-1; D remains ambiguous. Trimming cost V 5 bases and J 4 bases, with 11 bases left between them. The CDR3 is 13 amino acids. Per germline, CDR1 SNHLY and CDR2 FYNNEI. This CDR3 reads CASSRRGGTEAFF. The CDR3 DNA reads TGTGCCAGCAGTCGTCGGGGTGGCACTGAAGCTTTCTTT. Combining the CDR3 with reference TRBV2 and TRBJ1-1 gives the whole variable domain EPEVTQTPSHQVTQMGQEVILRCVPISNHLYFYWYRQILGQKVEFLVSFYNNEISEKSEIFDDQFSVERPDGSNFTLKIRSTKLEDSAMYFCASSRRGGTEAFFGQGTRLTVV.

The chain joins TRBV9 to TRBJ1-3; the D is unclear. Deletions cut 3 bases from V and 3 bases from J, with 13 bases between. This CDR3 region has 15 residues. CDR1 and CDR2 (germline): SGDLS, YYNGEE. The CDR3 DNA follows: TGTGCCAGCAGCGGAAGCAGCGTTATTGGAAACACCATATATTTT. This gives the protein CASSGSSVIGNTIYF. Drawing the rest from reference TRBV9 and TRBJ1-3, the complete variable domain is DSGVTQTPKHLITATGQRVTLRCSPRSGDLSVYWYQQSLDQGLQFLIQYYNGEERAKGNILERFSAQQFPDLHSELNLSSLELGDSALYFCASSGSSVIGNTIYFGEGSWLTVV.

This clone has just one count. The J gene is TRBJ1-1, the V gene TRBV5-1, with 7 bases matching TRBD1. The germline CDR1 and CDR2 sequences are SGHRS and YFSETQ. This CDR3 spans 14 amino acids. V trimming: 4 bases; J trimming: 1 base; junction bases outside the gene matches: 4. The CDR3 here is CASSKGQWNTEAFF. The DNA of the CDR3 is TGCGCCAGCAGCAAGGGACAGTGGAACACTGAAGCTTTCTTT. The variable domain in full, completed from reference TRBV5-1 and TRBJ1-1, reads KAGVTQTPRYLIKTRGQQVTLSCSPISGHRSVSWYQQTPGQGLQFLFEYFSETQRNKGNFPGRFSGRQFSNSRSEMNVSTLELGDSALYLCASSKGQWNTEAFFGQGTRLTVV.

The rearrangement joins TRBV7-2 to TRBJ1-6; the D gene is possibly TRBD1 (6 bases). The CDR3 runs 14 residues. Germline V gives CDR1 SGHTA, CDR2 FQGNSA. V lost 1 base, J lost 10 bases, and 11 bases lay in between. CDR3 sequence (DNA): TGTGCCAGCAGCTTAGTCGGGCAGGGGTCACCCCTCCACTTT. Protein: CASSLVGQGSPLHF.

In DNA form, the CDR3 reads TGTGCCAGCAGCTTGCTGGAGGCCGGGGAGCTGTTTTTT. Translated, it gives CASSLLEAGELFF. V is TRBV11-1 and J is TRBJ2-2; a weak D match, TRBD2 (5 bases). The CDR3 has 13 amino acids. Per germline, CDR1 SGHAT and CDR2 FQDESV (reference sequence). V was cut by 3 bases and J by 6 bases, with 8 bases left in between.

V gene TRBV27 combines with J gene TRBJ1-2; 7 nucleotides agree with TRBD1. V shed 3 bases, J shed 6 bases, and the junction held 7 bases outside the gene matches. Per the germline V gene, CDR1 is MNHEY and CDR2 is SMNVEV (reference sequence). The CDR3 loop spans 14 amino acids. The CDR3 region is CASSFGPGGDGYTF. CDR3 in DNA: TGTGCCAGCAGTTTCGGTCCAGGGGGTGATGGCTACACCTTC.

The gene calls are TRBV27 and TRBJ2-2; TRBD1 matches 7 bases. This CDR3 has 14 amino acids. Germline V gene sequence: CDR1 MNHEY, CDR2 SMNVEV (reference sequence). V shed 6 bases, J shed 3 bases, and the junction held 4 bases outside the gene matches. Here the CDR3 DNA reads TGTGCCAGCAGCTACGGGACAGACACCGGGGAGCTGTTTTTT. Amino acids: CASSYGTDTGELFF.

The V gene is TRBV2, the J gene TRBJ1-2; 7 bases match TRBD1. V trimming: 3 bases; J trimming: 8 bases; junction bases outside the gene matches: 3. Germline-derived CDR1 and CDR2 are SNHLY and FYNNEI. The CDR3 covers 12 residues. This CDR3 reads CASSDDRVGYTF. Here the CDR3 DNA reads TGTGCCAGCAGTGACGACAGGGTGGGCTACACCTTC.

The chain uses TRBV24-1 and TRBJ1-2; TRBD1 might be the D (5 bases). This CDR3 region has 14 residues. Per the germline V gene, CDR1 is KGHDR and CDR2 is SFDVKD. V lost 3 bases, J lost 4 bases, and 11 bases lay in between. The CDR3 sequence is CATSDETGIYGYTF. CDR3 sequence (DNA): TGTGCCACCAGTGATGAAACAGGAATCTATGGCTACACCTTC.